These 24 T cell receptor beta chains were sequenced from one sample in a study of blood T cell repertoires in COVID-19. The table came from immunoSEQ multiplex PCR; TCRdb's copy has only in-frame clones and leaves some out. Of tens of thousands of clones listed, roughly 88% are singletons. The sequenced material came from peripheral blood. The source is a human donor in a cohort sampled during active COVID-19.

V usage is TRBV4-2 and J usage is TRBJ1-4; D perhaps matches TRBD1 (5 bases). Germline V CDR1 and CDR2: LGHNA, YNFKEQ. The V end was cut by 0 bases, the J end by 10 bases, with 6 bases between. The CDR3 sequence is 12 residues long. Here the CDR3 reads CASSQEGGKLFF. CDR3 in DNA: TGTGCCAGCAGCCAAGAGGGGGGAAAACTGTTTTTT.

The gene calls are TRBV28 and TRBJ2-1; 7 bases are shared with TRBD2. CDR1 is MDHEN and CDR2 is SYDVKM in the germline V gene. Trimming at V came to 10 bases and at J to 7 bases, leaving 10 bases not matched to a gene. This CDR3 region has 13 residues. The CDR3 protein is CATPGGGSNEQFF. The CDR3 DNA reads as TGTGCCACCCCTGGGGGGGGGTCGAATGAGCAGTTCTTC. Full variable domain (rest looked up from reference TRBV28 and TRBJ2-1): DVKVTQSSRYLVKRTGEKVFLECVQDMDHENMFWYRQDPGLGLRLIYFSYDVKMKEKGDIPEGYSVSREKKERFSLILESASTNQTSMYLCATPGGGSNEQFFGPGTRLTVL.

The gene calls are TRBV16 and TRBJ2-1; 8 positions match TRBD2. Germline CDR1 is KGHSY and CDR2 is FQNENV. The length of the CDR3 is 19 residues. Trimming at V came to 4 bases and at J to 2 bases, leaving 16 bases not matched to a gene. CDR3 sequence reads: CASSPRKRGPRRTYNEQFF. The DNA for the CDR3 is TGTGCCAGCAGCCCCCGCAAGCGGGGGCCACGTAGAACCTACAATGAGCAGTTCTTC.

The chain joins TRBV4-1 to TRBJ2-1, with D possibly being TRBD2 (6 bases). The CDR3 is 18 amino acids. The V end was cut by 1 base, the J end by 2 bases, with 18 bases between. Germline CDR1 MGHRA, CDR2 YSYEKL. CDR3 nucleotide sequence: TGCGCCAGCAGCCAAGTAAAGGCTACTAGCCTGACCTACAATGAGCAGTTCTTC. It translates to CASSQVKATSLTYNEQFF.

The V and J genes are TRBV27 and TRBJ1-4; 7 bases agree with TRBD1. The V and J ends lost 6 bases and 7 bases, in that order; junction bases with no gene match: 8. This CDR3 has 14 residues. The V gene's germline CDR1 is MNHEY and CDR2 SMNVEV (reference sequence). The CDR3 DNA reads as TGTGCCAGCAGCCACAGGGGTCCAGGTGAAAAACTGTTTTTT. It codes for CASSHRGPGEKLFF.

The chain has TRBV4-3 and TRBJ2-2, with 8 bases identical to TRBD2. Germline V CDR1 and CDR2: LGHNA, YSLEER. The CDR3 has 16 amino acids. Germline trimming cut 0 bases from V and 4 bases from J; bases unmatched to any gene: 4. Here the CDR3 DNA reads TGCGCCAGCAGCCAAGAAACGGGGGGGTTCACCGGGGAGCTGTTTTTT. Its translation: CASSQETGGFTGELFF.

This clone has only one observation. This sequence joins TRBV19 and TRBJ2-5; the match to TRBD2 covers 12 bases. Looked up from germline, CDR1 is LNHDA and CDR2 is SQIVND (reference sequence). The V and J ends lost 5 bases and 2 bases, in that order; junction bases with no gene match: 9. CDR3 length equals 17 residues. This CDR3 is CASSSKSSGGDQETQYF. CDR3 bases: TGTGCCAGTAGTTCGAAATCTAGCGGGGGGGATCAAGAGACCCAGTACTTC.

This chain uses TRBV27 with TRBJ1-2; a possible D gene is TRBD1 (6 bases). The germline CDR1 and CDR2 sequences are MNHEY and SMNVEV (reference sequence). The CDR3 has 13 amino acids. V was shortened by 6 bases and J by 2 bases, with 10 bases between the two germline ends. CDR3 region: CASSVDRNYGYTF. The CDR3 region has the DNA TGTGCCAGCAGCGTGGACAGAAACTATGGCTACACCTTC.

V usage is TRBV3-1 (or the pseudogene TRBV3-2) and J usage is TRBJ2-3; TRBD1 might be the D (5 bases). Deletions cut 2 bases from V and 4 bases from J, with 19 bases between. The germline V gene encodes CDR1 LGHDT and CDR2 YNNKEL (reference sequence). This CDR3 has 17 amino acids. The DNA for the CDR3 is TGTGCCAGCAGCCAAAGGGGCCTCTCACGTATGCCAGATACGCAGTATTTT. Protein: CASSQRGLSRMPDTQYF.

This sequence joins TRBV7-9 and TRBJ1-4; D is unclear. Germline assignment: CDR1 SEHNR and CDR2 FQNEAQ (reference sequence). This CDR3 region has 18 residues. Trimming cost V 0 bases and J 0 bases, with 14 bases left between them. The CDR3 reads CASSLAFEKRSTNEKLFF. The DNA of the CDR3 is TGTGCCAGCAGCTTAGCCTTTGAGAAGAGATCAACTAATGAAAAACTGTTTTTT.

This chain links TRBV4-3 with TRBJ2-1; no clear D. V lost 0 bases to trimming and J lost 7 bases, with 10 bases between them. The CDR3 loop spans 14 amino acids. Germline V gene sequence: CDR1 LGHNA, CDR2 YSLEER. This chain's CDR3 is CASSQDYTENEQFF. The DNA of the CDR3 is TGCGCCAGCAGCCAAGATTACACGGAGAATGAGCAGTTCTTC.

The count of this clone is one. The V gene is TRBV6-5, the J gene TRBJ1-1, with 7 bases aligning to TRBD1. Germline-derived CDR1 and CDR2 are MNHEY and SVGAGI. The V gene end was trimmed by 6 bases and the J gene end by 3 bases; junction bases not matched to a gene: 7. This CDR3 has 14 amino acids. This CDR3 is CASSQGGLDTEAFF. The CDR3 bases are TGTGCCAGCAGCCAGGGGGGCTTGGACACTGAAGCTTTCTTT.

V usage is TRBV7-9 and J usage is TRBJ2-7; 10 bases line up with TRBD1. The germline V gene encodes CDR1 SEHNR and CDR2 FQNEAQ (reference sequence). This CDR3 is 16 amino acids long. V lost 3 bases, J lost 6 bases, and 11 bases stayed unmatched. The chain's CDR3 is CASSLRTGGRVGEQYF. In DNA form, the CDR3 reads TGTGCCAGCAGCTTGCGGACAGGGGGTAGGGTGGGCGAGCAGTACTTC. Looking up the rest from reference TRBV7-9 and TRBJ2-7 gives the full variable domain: DTGVSQNPRHKITKRGQNVTFRCDPISEHNRLYWYRQTLGQGPEFLTYFQNEAQLEKSRLLSDRFSAERPKGSFSTLEIQRTEQGDSAMYLCASSLRTGGRVGEQYFGPGTRLTVT.

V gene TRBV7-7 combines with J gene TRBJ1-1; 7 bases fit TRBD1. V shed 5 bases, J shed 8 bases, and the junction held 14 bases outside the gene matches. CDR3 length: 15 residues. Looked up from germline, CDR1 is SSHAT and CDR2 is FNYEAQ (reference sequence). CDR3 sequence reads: CASSPKTGPLVEAFF. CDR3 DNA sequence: TGTGCCAGCAGCCCCAAGACAGGGCCCCTAGTAGAAGCTTTCTTT. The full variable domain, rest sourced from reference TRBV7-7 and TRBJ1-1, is GAGVSQSPRYKVTKRGQDVTLRCDPISSHATLYWYQQALGQGPEFLTYFNYEAQPDKSGLPSDRFSAERPEGSISTLTIQRTEQRDSAMYRCASSPKTGPLVEAFFGQGTRLTVV.

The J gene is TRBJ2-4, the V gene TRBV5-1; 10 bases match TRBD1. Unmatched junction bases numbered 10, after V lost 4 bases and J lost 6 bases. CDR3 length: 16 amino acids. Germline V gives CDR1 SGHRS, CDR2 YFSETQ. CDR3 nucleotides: TGCGCCAGCAGCACTGGGGAGCGACAGGGGGCAAACATTCAGTACTTC. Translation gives CASSTGERQGANIQYF.

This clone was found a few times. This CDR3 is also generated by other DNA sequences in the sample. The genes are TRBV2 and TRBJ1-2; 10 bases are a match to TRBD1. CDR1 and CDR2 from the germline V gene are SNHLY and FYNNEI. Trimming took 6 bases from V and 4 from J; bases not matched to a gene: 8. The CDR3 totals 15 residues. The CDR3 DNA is TGTGCCAGCAGGGAGGACAGGGGGGTCGCCTATGGCTACACCTTC. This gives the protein CASREDRGVAYGYTF.

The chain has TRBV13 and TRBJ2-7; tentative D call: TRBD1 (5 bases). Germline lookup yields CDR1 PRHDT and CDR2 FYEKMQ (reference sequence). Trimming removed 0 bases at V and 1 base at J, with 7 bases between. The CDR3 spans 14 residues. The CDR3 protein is CASSLGKGSYEQYF. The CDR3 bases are TGTGCCAGCAGCTTAGGGAAGGGGTCCTACGAGCAGTACTTC. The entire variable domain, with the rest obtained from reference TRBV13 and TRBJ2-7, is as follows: AAGVIQSPRHLIKEKRETATLKCYPIPRHDTVYWYQQGPGQDPQFLISFYEKMQSDKGSIPDRFSAQQFSDYHSELNMSSLELGDSALYFCASSLGKGSYEQYFGPGTRLTVT.

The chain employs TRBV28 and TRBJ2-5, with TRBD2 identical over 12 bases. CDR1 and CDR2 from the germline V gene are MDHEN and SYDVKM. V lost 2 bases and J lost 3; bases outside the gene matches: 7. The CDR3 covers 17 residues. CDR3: CASSLRTLAGGKETQYF. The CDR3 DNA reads TGTGCCAGCAGTTTAAGGACACTAGCGGGGGGTAAAGAGACCCAGTACTTC.

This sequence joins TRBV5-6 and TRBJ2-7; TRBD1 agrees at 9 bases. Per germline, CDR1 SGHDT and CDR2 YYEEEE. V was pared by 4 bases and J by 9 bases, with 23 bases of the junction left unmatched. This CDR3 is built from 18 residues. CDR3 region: CASSARTGVLPYERGQYF. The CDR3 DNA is TGTGCCAGCAGCGCCCGGACAGGGGTACTACCCTACGAGCGCGGGCAGTACTTC.

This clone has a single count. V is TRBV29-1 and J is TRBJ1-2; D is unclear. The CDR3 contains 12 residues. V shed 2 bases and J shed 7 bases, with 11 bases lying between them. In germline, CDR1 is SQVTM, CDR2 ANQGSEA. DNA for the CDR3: TGCAGCGTTGAACGGTCAGGTCTTGGCTACACCTTC. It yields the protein CSVERSGLGYTF.

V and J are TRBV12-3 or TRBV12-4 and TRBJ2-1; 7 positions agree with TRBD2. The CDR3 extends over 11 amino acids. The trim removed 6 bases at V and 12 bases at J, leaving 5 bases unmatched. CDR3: CASRGGSWQFF. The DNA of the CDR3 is TGTGCCAGCAGGGGCGGGAGTTGGCAGTTCTTC.

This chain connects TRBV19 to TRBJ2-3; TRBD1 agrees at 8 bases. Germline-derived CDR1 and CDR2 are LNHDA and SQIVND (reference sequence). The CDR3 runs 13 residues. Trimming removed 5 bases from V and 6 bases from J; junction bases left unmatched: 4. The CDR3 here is CASSATGGDTQYF. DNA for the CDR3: TGTGCCAGTAGTGCCACAGGGGGGGATACGCAGTATTTT.

Written as DNA, the CDR3 is TGTGCCACCAGTGATCCCCCAGGACATCCAGGCTACACCTTC. Amino acid sequence: CATSDPPGHPGYTF. The chain carries TRBV24-1 and TRBJ1-2; TRBD1 might be the D (5 bases). Germline V gene sequence: CDR1 KGHDR, CDR2 SFDVKD. This CDR3 has 14 residues. Between the trimmed V and J ends, which lost 3 bases and 8 bases, there was a span of 15 bases.

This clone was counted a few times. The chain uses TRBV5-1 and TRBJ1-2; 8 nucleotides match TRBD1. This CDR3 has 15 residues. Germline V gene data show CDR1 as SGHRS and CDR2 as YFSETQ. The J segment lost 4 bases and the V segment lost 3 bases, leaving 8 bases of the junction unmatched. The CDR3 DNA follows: TGCGCCAGCAGCTCTGGACAGGGAGATATCTATGGCTACACCTTC. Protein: CASSSGQGDIYGYTF.